These 27 T cell receptor beta chains came from one sample sequenced in a study of cytotoxic CD8 clonotypes in ibrutinib-treated CLL. Only in-frame clones appear in the TCRdb table, and some are missing; sequencing was by immunoSEQ multiplex PCR. The sample lists roughly 250,000 clones, around three quarters occurring once. Sequenced here: PBMCs, sampled after 24 months of ibrutinib treatment. The receptors were gathered from a human donor with chronic lymphocytic leukemia.

The chain uses TRBV27 and TRBJ1-1; no firm D call. Germline assignment: CDR1 MNHEY and CDR2 SMNVEV (reference sequence). There are 15 residues in the CDR3. V lost 1 base and J lost 5, with 14 bases in between. The CDR3 DNA reads TGTGCCAGCAGTTTATTCTCCGAGGCGGTAACTGAAGCTTTCTTT. It codes for CASSLFSEAVTEAFF.

This clone was recorded once. The V and J genes are TRBV11-2 and TRBJ1-2; D might be TRBD1 (6 bases). Germline CDR1 and CDR2: SGHAT and FQNNGV. This CDR3 comprises 12 residues. The V and J ends lost 5 bases and 8 bases respectively, with 12 bases between them. CDR3: CASSQQGLGYTF. The CDR3 DNA sequence: TGTGCCAGCAGCCAACAGGGTCTGGGCTACACCTTC.

V gene TRBV7-2 combines with J gene TRBJ1-5; maybe TRBD1 (5 bases). Germline CDR1 is SGHTA and CDR2 is FQGNSA. With 0 bases removed from V and 6 bases from J, the gap between germline ends came to 12 bases. This CDR3 spans 15 amino acids. As DNA, the CDR3 is TGTGCCAGCAGCTTAGCAACCGGGACGGTTCAGCCCCAGCATTTT. It is translated as CASSLATGTVQPQHF.

This clone has just a few counts. The CDR3 loop reads CASSSGTGGTKQYF. The CDR3 DNA is TGTGCCAGCAGCTCAGGGACAGGGGGGACAAAGCAGTACTTC. The genes are TRBV7-6 and TRBJ2-7; 11 nucleotides align to TRBD1. Trimming removed 4 bases from V and 8 bases from J; junction bases left unmatched: 7. Germline V gene lookup returns CDR1 SGHVS and CDR2 FNYEAQ. This CDR3 has 14 amino acids.

The gene calls are TRBV13 and TRBJ1-3, with D tentatively TRBD1 (6 bases). Trimming cost V 5 bases and J 2 bases, with 13 bases left between them. Germline assignment: CDR1 PRHDT and CDR2 FYEKMQ (reference sequence). The CDR3 covers 15 residues. The CDR3 DNA reads as TGTGCCAGCAGCCAAGGACAGAAGACTGGAAACACCATATATTTT. Translating it yields CASSQGQKTGNTIYF.

V and J are TRBV11-3 and TRBJ1-1, with D perhaps matching TRBD1 (6 bases). V dropped 5 bases and J dropped 1 base, with 14 bases sitting between them. The CDR3 covers 15 residues. CDR1 is SGHNT and CDR2 is YENEEA in the germline V gene. This chain's CDR3 is CASSEGGTGNTEAFF. CDR3 in DNA: TGTGCCAGCAGCGAAGGGGGGACCGGGAACACTGAAGCTTTCTTT.

The chain recombines TRBV9 with TRBJ2-2; D gene ambiguous. The CDR3 extends over 18 amino acids. In germline, CDR1 is SGDLS, CDR2 YYNGEE. The V end lost 2 bases, the J end lost 4 bases, and 21 bases lay between the germline ends. CDR3 DNA: TGTGCCAGCAGCGTCTCCCTCGGTGGCAGCACGGGCACCGGGGAGCTGTTTTTT. This sequence encodes CASSVSLGGSTGTGELFF.

The chain carries TRBV14 and TRBJ2-2, with unresolved D. The CDR3 extends over 16 amino acids. Trimming removed 4 bases from V and 5 bases from J, with 17 bases in between. CDR1 is SGHDN and CDR2 is FVKESK in the germline V gene. CDR3 region: CASSRLVGFTTGELFF. As DNA, the CDR3 is TGTGCCAGCAGCCGCCTTGTGGGATTTACTACCGGGGAGCTGTTTTTT.

The rearrangement joins TRBV7-9 to TRBJ2-5; D may be TRBD2 (6 bases). Germline CDR1 SEHNR, CDR2 FQNEAQ (reference sequence). Trimming pared 2 bases from V and 4 bases from J, leaving 14 bases between. The CDR3 has 15 amino acids. CDR3 in DNA: TGTGCCAGCAGCTTATTCGCGGGGCAGGTAGAGACCCAGTACTTC. Protein sequence: CASSLFAGQVETQYF.

The J gene is TRBJ1-2, the V gene TRBV6-6; D remains unclear. Trimming stripped 7 bases from V and 8 bases from J, with 11 bases between. From germline, CDR1 is MNHNY and CDR2 SVGAGI (reference sequence). The CDR3 length is 11 residues. CDR3 bases: TGTGCCAGCATCGGTCCTGGGGGCTACACCTTC. It yields the protein CASIGPGGYTF.

V gene TRBV5-4 combines with J gene TRBJ1-2, with D hard to call. The CDR3 is 15 residues long. Germline V lookup: CDR1 SGHNT, CDR2 YYREEE (reference sequence). The V end was cut by 0 bases, the J end by 3 bases, with 12 bases between. CDR3 sequence reads: CASSLGAGSYYGYTF. The CDR3 nucleotides are TGTGCCAGCAGCTTGGGGGCAGGTTCCTACTATGGCTACACCTTC.

The chain has TRBV2 and TRBJ2-5, with 8 positions matching TRBD1. V shed 1 base and J 5 bases; nucleotides not matched to a gene: 6. Per the germline V gene, CDR1 is SNHLY and CDR2 is FYNNEI. The CDR3 is 15 amino acids. In DNA form, the CDR3 reads TGTGCCAGCAGTGAAGGGACAGGGCACCGGGAGACCCAGTACTTC. Translation gives CASSEGTGHRETQYF.

The gene calls are TRBV9 and TRBJ2-1; D may be TRBD2 (6 bases). V was cut by 0 bases and J by 9 bases, with 16 bases left in between. The CDR3 runs to 15 residues. The germline V gene has CDR1 SGDLS and CDR2 YYNGEE. CDR3: CASSVAGVGRTEQFF. CDR3 in DNA: TGTGCCAGCAGCGTAGCGGGAGTCGGTCGGACTGAGCAGTTCTTC.

J is TRBJ1-1 and V is TRBV6-6, with D possibly TRBD1 on 6 matching bases. V was clipped by 1 base and J by 1 base, with 7 bases between them. Germline V CDR1 and CDR2: MNHNY, SVGAGI (reference sequence). This CDR3 is 14 amino acids long. This chain's CDR3 is CASSYLGQNTEAFF. The CDR3 nucleotides are TGTGCCAGCAGTTACTTGGGACAGAACACTGAAGCTTTCTTT.

V usage is TRBV28 and J usage is TRBJ2-7; 7 bases are shared with TRBD1. V shed 4 bases and J 0 bases; nucleotides not matched to a gene: 9. This CDR3 has 16 residues. Germline V lookup: CDR1 MDHEN, CDR2 SYDVKM. The CDR3 DNA reads as TGTGCCAGCAGTTCTAGGGGGCTAAGGAGCTCCTACGAGCAGTACTTC. Amino acid sequence: CASSSRGLRSSYEQYF.

The CDR3 DNA reads as TGTGCCAGCTCTCCCACCCCAGTTTCAGGGATGTACGAGCAGTACTTC. This translates into CASSPTPVSGMYEQYF. This sequence joins TRBV18 and TRBJ2-7; tentatively, D is TRBD1 (5 bases). The CDR3 covers 16 residues. The V end was cut by 6 bases, the J end by 4 bases, with 22 bases between. Germline CDR1 and CDR2: KGHSH and LQKENI.

DNA for the CDR3: TGTGCCAGCACGGGACAGGGGGCGGAATACGAGCAGTACTTC. Protein product: CASTGQGAEYEQYF. The V gene is TRBV2, the J gene TRBJ2-7, with 12 bases fitting TRBD1. With 7 bases clipped from V and 4 bases from J, the junction kept 5 bases outside the gene matches. This CDR3 is built from 14 residues. Per the germline V gene, CDR1 is SNHLY and CDR2 is FYNNEI. The full variable domain, completed using reference TRBV2 and TRBJ2-7, is EPEVTQTPSHQVTQMGQEVILRCVPISNHLYFYWYRQILGQKVEFLVSFYNNEISEKSEIFDDQFSVERPDGSNFTLKIRSTKLEDSAMYFCASTGQGAEYEQYFGPGTRLTVT.

This clone appeared a single time. The chain is built from TRBV16 and TRBJ1-1; D is possibly TRBD1 (6 bases). The CDR3 sequence is 14 residues long. Deletions cut 4 bases from V and 5 bases from J, with 14 bases between. Germline-derived CDR1 and CDR2 are KGHSY and FQNENV. The chain's CDR3 is CASSPRGGGTEAFF. The CDR3 bases are TGTGCCAGCAGCCCAAGGGGGGGAGGGACTGAAGCTTTCTTT.

This chain connects TRBV9 to TRBJ2-2; D possibly corresponds to TRBD2 (5 bases). Per the germline V gene, CDR1 is SGDLS and CDR2 is YYNGEE. The CDR3 length is 13 residues. Between the trimmed V and J ends, which lost 4 bases and 6 bases, there was a span of 10 bases. CDR3 in DNA: TGTGCCAGCAGCTTCAGTAGCGCCGGGGAGCTGTTTTTT. Translated, it gives CASSFSSAGELFF.

A few counts support this clone. The V gene is TRBV29-1, the J gene TRBJ1-1; tentative D call: TRBD1 (6 bases). Trimming removed 7 bases from V and 7 bases from J, with 13 bases in between. The CDR3 has 11 amino acids. Germline loops: CDR1 SQVTM, CDR2 ANQGSEA. The CDR3 DNA reads as TGCAGCGGCTGGGGGCACCTTGAAGCTTTCTTT. It translates to CSGWGHLEAFF.

The chain recombines TRBV5-1 with TRBJ1-2; possibly TRBD1 for D (5 bases). The V end lost 2 bases, the J end lost 2 bases, and 16 bases lay between the germline ends. The CDR3 totals 16 residues. The germline CDR1 and CDR2 sequences are SGHRS and YFSETQ. The CDR3 DNA follows: TGCGCCAGCAGCTTTGGTGACGTCCGGGACAACTATGGCTACACCTTC. Translation: CASSFGDVRDNYGYTF.

The chain couples TRBV4-1 to TRBJ1-4, with 8 positions matching TRBD1. Trimming cost V 4 bases and J 6 bases; bases outside gene matches: 10. CDR1 is MGHRA and CDR2 is YSYEKL in the germline V gene. The CDR3 has 16 amino acids. CDR3 in DNA: TGCGCCAGCAGCCTGCTCGGACAGGGAGGAGATGAAAAACTGTTTTTT. Protein product: CASSLLGQGGDEKLFF.

The rearrangement joins TRBV5-1 to TRBJ2-1; the D gene is possibly TRBD1 (5 bases). In germline, CDR1 is SGHRS, CDR2 YFSETQ. With 7 bases removed from V and 0 bases from J, the gap between germline ends came to 20 bases. The CDR3 loop spans 17 amino acids. The DNA for the CDR3 is TGCGCCAGCCATTCCAATATGGGGCCTACCTCCTACAATGAGCAGTTCTTC. Its translation is CASHSNMGPTSYNEQFF.

The rearrangement uses TRBV7-2 and TRBJ2-3, with TRBD1 as a possible D gene (6 bases). This CDR3 is 13 amino acids long. Germline CDR1 and CDR2: SGHTA and FQGNSA. The V and J ends lost 3 bases and 4 bases respectively, with 8 bases between them. CDR3 nucleotide sequence: TGTGCCAGCAGCTTTACAGGGTCAGATACGCAGTATTTT. This codes for CASSFTGSDTQYF.

As to this clone: At one end, the junction sequence differs from germline, possibly due to a read error. CDR3 DNA sequence: TGTGCTAGCAGCTTAGGGACTAGCGGGAGATACAATGAGCAGTTCTTC. Protein product: CASSLGTSGRYNEQFF. The chain combines TRBV7-7 with TRBJ2-1; the match to TRBD2 covers 14 bases. Germline V gives CDR1 SSHAT, CDR2 FNYEAQ (reference sequence). There are 16 residues in the CDR3.

The chain carries TRBV6-5 and TRBJ1-1; 7 positions agree with TRBD1. The V and J ends lost 8 bases and 2 bases, in that order; junction bases with no gene match: 5. The length of the CDR3 is 13 residues. Germline V lookup: CDR1 MNHEY, CDR2 SVGAGI. CDR3 sequence: CASSYRGNTEAFF. The CDR3 bases are TGTGCCAGCTCCTACAGGGGAAACACTGAAGCTTTCTTT.

The V call is TRBV2, the J call TRBJ2-3; weak D call: TRBD2 (5 bases). The germline gives CDR1 SNHLY, CDR2 FYNNEI. The CDR3 is made up of 14 amino acids. Trimming stripped 6 bases from V and 0 bases from J, with 10 bases between. The CDR3 DNA follows: TGTGCCAGCAGGGACTCTACTAGCACAGATACGCAGTATTTT. It yields the protein CASRDSTSTDTQYF.